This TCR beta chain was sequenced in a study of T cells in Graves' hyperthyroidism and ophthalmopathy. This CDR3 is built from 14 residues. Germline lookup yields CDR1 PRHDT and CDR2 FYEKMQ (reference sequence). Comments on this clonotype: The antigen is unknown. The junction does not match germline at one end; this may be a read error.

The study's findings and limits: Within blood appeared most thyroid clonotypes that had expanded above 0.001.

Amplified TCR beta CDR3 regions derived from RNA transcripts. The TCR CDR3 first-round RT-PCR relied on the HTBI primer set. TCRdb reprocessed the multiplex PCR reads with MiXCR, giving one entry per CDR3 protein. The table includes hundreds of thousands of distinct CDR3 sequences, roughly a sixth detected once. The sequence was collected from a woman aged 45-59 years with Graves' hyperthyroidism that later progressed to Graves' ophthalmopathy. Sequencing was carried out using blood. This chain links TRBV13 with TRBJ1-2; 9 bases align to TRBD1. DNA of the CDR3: TGTGCCAGCAGCCTAGGGACAGGGTGGTATGGCTACACCTTC. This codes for CASSLGTGWYGYTF. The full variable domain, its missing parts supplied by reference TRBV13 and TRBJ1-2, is AAGVIQSPRHLIKEKRETATLKCYPIPRHDTVYWYQQGPGQDPQFLISFYEKMQSDKGSIPDRFSAQQFSDYHSELNMSSLELGDSALYFCASSLGTGWYGYTFGSGTRLTVV.